These T cell receptor beta chains were read from a single sample in a study of a mutant IDH1 vaccine in newly diagnosed glioma. No antigen is known for these receptors. Libraries were prepared by immunoSEQ multiplex PCR; TCRdb keeps only in-frame clonotypes and omits some of them. This table has tens of thousands of clones, 85% to 90% appearing once. This material consisted of PBMCs, taken from a glioma patient whose treatment included an IDH1 peptide vaccine. Source of these receptors: a woman aged 40 to 49 with glioma. CDR3s include the opening cysteine and the closing phenylalanine or tryptophan. D genes are given only for firm matches. Clone size appears in some rows only: once, few, many, or a class for an expanded clone.

>TRBV5-1|-|TRBJ2-3|-
CASRPGQSTDTQYF
TGCGCCAGCAGACCGGGGCAAAGCACAGATACGCAGTATTTT
>TRBV6-1|-|TRBJ2-7|-
CASSEGTGSIYEQYF
TGTGCCAGCAGTGAAGGAACAGGGTCTATCTACGAGCAGTACTTC
>TRBV6-5|-|TRBJ2-2|once
CASRTGRFTGELFF
TGTGCCAGCAGAACCGGCAGGTTCACCGGGGAGCTGTTTTTT
>TRBV7-9|TRBD2|TRBJ2-7|-
CASSLPPGGVVIYEQYF
TGTGCCAGCAGCTTACCCCCGGGAGGAGTGGTAATCTACGAGCAGTACTTC
>TRBV7-2|-|TRBJ2-3|-
CASSRTAVGTDTQYF
TGTGCCAGCAGCCGGACAGCCGTCGGCACAGATACGCAGTATTTT
>TRBV5-1|-|TRBJ2-7|-
CASSRADSVSYEQYF
TGCGCCAGCAGCCGGGCGGACAGTGTCTCCTACGAGCAGTACTTC
>TRBV4-1|TRBD1|TRBJ2-7|-
CASSQVRDSYNEQYF
TGCGCCAGCAGCCAAGTCCGGGACAGCTACAACGAGCAGTACTTC
>TRBV4-3|-|TRBJ1-4|once
CASSQDGQRATNEKLFF
TGCGCCAGCAGCCAAGACGGACAGAGGGCAACTAATGAAAAACTGTTTTTT
>TRBV6-1|-|TRBJ1-2|-
CASKGGAANVF
TGTGCCAGCAAGGGGGGGGCCGCGAATGTCTTC
>TRBV30|-|TRBJ2-7|-
CAWNLDNSYEQYF
TGTGCCTGGAATCTGGACAATTCCTACGAGCAGTACTTC
>TRBV29-1|-|TRBJ2-2|once
CSVRLGVSGAGELFF
TGCAGCGTTAGACTGGGGGTTTCAGGTGCCGGGGAGCTGTTTTTT
>TRBV6-6|-|TRBJ2-5|-
CATAAGNKETQYF
TGTGCCACTGCGGCGGGGAATAAAGAGACCCAGTACTTC
>TRBV5-1|TRBD1|TRBJ2-1|-
CASSWGQGAHNEQFF
TGCGCCAGCAGCTGGGGACAGGGGGCTCACAATGAGCAGTTCTTC
>TRBV29-1|-|TRBJ1-1|few
CSALGPLNTEAFF
TGCAGCGCTTTGGGACCGTTGAACACTGAAGCTTTCTTT
>TRBV6-5|TRBD1|TRBJ1-1|-
CASSRTGKSNTEAFF
TGTGCCAGTTCCCGGACAGGGAAGTCAAACACTGAAGCTTTCTTT
>TRBV2|TRBD1|TRBJ1-1|-
CASRTGQGGTEAFF
TGTGCCAGCAGGACCGGACAGGGAGGGACTGAAGCTTTCTTT
>TRBV4-3|TRBD1|TRBJ2-7|-
CASSQGWTGVDEQYF
TGCGCCAGCAGCCAGGGGTGGACAGGAGTGGACGAGCAGTACTTC
>TRBV5-1|-|TRBJ2-7|-
CASSFNGQLEQYF
TGCGCCAGCAGCTTCAACGGACAACTCGAGCAGTACTTC
>TRBV6-5|-|TRBJ1-1|-
CASSYGGHTEAFF
TGTGCCAGCAGTTACGGGGGGCACACTGAAGCTTTCTTT
>TRBV6-5|TRBD1|TRBJ2-3|-
CASSLRQGGTDTQYF
TGTGCCAGCAGCCTTCGACAGGGCGGCACAGATACGCAGTATTTT
>TRBV6-4|-|TRBJ2-3|-
CASSGSGLGTDTQYF
TGTGCCAGCAGTGGTAGCGGTTTGGGCACAGATACGCAGTATTTT
>TRBV4-3|-|TRBJ2-2|-
CASSPRTGTGELFF
TGCGCCAGCAGCCCGAGGACTGGGACCGGGGAGCTGTTTTTT
>TRBV9|-|TRBJ2-5|-
CASSVQGLGETQYF
TGTGCCAGCAGCGTACAAGGGCTCGGGGAGACCCAGTACTTC
>TRBV2|TRBD1|TRBJ1-1|-
CASSEQGAVNTEAFF
TGTGCCAGCAGTGAACAGGGGGCGGTAAACACTGAAGCTTTCTTT
>TRBV28|-|TRBJ1-4|-
CASSLFGQGEKLFF
TGTGCCAGCAGTTTATTTGGCCAGGGTGAAAAACTGTTTTTT
>TRBV4-3|-|TRBJ2-7|-
CASSPSPGGLSSYEQYF
TGCGCCAGCAGCCCCTCCCCGGGGGGCCTTAGCTCCTACGAGCAGTACTTC
>TRBV6-5|-|TRBJ1-1|-
CASREGGVNTEAFF
TGTGCCAGCAGGGAGGGAGGGGTGAACACTGAAGCTTTCTTT
>TRBV4-1|TRBD2|TRBJ2-7|-
CASSQVDGGAYEQYF
TGCGCCAGCAGCCAAGTGGACGGGGGGGCCTACGAGCAGTACTTC
>TRBV7-9|-|TRBJ1-4|-
CASIRIGRRGEKLFF
TGTGCCAGCATCCGAATTGGGCGAAGAGGGGAAAAACTGTTTTTT
>TRBV2|-|TRBJ1-1|-
CASSAARGNTEAFF
TGTGCCAGCAGTGCGGCCAGGGGGAACACTGAAGCTTTCTTT
>TRBV7-2|TRBD1|TRBJ1-1|-
CASSLDSGDRALYAFF
TGTGCCAGCAGCTTAGACTCCGGGGACAGGGCATTGTATGCTTTCTTT
>TRBV7-9|TRBD1|TRBJ1-1|-
CASSWTGGGAEAFF
TGTGCCAGCAGCTGGACAGGGGGAGGAGCTGAAGCTTTCTTT
>TRBV25-1|-|TRBJ2-3|-
CASSDPDWGDTQYF
TGTGCCAGCAGTGACCCGGACTGGGGGGATACGCAGTATTTT
>TRBV30|-|TRBJ1-4|-
CAWSEGRTVNEKLFF
TGTGCCTGGAGTGAGGGCCGGACGGTTAATGAAAAACTGTTTTTT
>TRBV10-3|TRBD1|TRBJ1-5|-
CAISDQGGAGQPQHF
TGTGCCATCAGTGACCAAGGGGGCGCGGGGCAGCCCCAGCATTTT
>TRBV29-1|TRBD1|TRBJ1-2|once
CSVESRDRGMGSSGYTF
TGCAGCGTTGAATCCCGGGACAGGGGTATGGGTAGCTCAGGCTACACCTTC
>TRBV30|-|TRBJ2-3|once
CAWSGGVLTDTQYF
TGTGCCTGGAGTGGGGGGGTGTTGACAGATACGCAGTATTTT
>TRBV7-2|TRBD1|TRBJ2-7|-
CASHLRGQGANEQYF
TGTGCCAGCCACCTAAGAGGTCAGGGGGCTAACGAGCAGTACTTC
>TRBV2|TRBD1|TRBJ2-7|once
CASTGQGSYEQYF
TGTGCCAGCACTGGACAGGGTTCCTACGAGCAGTACTTC
>TRBV29-1|-|TRBJ2-1|-
CSVVLQHNEQFF
TGCAGCGTTGTTCTACAGCACAATGAGCAGTTCTTC
>TRBV30|-|TRBJ2-5|few
CAWRTGIPRATQYF
TGTGCCTGGAGGACCGGGATACCCCGGGCGACCCAGTACTTC
>TRBV11-2|TRBD2|TRBJ2-1|-
CASSLSAGGYNEQFF
TGTGCCAGCAGCTTATCAGCGGGAGGATACAATGAGCAGTTCTTC
>TRBV4-3|TRBD1|TRBJ1-1|few
CASSQVGTGGSGAFF
TGCGCCAGCAGCCAAGTTGGGACAGGGGGCAGTGGGGCTTTCTTT
>TRBV7-2|-|TRBJ2-1|-
CASSLVGRYNEQFF
TGTGCCAGCAGCTTAGTCGGCAGATACAATGAGCAGTTCTTC
>TRBV7-2|-|TRBJ1-1|-
CASSLRDGGYTEAFF
TGTGCCAGCAGCTTACGGGACGGAGGGTACACTGAAGCTTTCTTT
>TRBV14|TRBD1|TRBJ1-1|-
CASSQNRGLRNTEAFF
TGTGCCAGCAGCCAGAACAGGGGGCTCCGGAACACTGAAGCTTTCTTT
>TRBV7-9|TRBD1|TRBJ2-7|once
CASRQGAVSEQYF
TGTGCCAGCAGGCAGGGGGCAGTTAGCGAGCAGTACTTC
>TRBV27|-|TRBJ1-1|-
CASSRLTGINTEAFF
TGTGCCAGCAGCAGACTCACCGGGATCAACACTGAAGCTTTCTTT
>TRBV28|-|TRBJ2-7|-
CASSLAEVREQYF
TGTGCCAGCAGTTTAGCGGAAGTTCGCGAGCAGTACTTC
>TRBV29-1|-|TRBJ2-7|once
CSVVEGVYEQYF
TGCAGCGTTGTGGAGGGGGTTTACGAGCAGTACTTC
>TRBV14|TRBD1|TRBJ1-1|-
CASTIDRGAEAFF
TGTGCCAGCACCATAGACAGGGGGGCTGAAGCTTTCTTT
>TRBV18|TRBD2|TRBJ2-1|-
CASSPPGLANNEQFF
TGTGCCAGCTCACCACCGGGACTAGCGAACAATGAGCAGTTCTTC
>TRBV7-2|-|TRBJ1-5|-
CPPGEGEGNQPQHF
TGTCCACCCGGAGAGGGGGAGGGCAATCAGCCCCAGCATTTT
>TRBV6-5|TRBD1|TRBJ1-2|few
CASVGQGTPLRGYTF
TGTGCCAGCGTGGGACAGGGTACCCCTCTGCGAGGCTACACCTTC
>TRBV5-6|TRBD1|TRBJ2-7|-
CASSRDRVLKQYF
TGTGCCAGCAGCCGGGACAGAGTCCTCAAGCAGTACTTC
>TRBV19|-|TRBJ1-3|-
CASCTLSGNTIYF
TGTGCCTCGTGCACTCTCTCTGGAAACACCATATATTTT
>TRBV30|TRBD2|TRBJ2-3|-
CAWSLLAGVGDTQYF
TGTGCCTGGAGTCTGCTAGCGGGAGTGGGAGATACGCAGTATTTT
>TRBV7-9|TRBD1|TRBJ1-4|-
CASSPGGEKLFF
TGTGCCAGCAGCCCAGGGGGGGAAAAACTGTTTTTT
>TRBV5-1|-|TRBJ1-1|-
CASSLNRENTEAFF
TGCGCCAGCAGCTTGAACAGGGAGAACACTGAAGCTTTCTTT